One sample yielded the 8 T cell receptor beta chains listed below, sequenced in a study of OX40 agonist ivuxolimab in advanced cancers. Some clones are missing from TCRdb's copy, which holds only in-frame ones; the method was immunoSEQ multiplex PCR. The sample holds tens of thousands of clones, roughly 91% seen once. The material sequenced was CD4+ or CD8+ T cells sorted from blood, taken in a trial of the OX40 agonist ivuxolimab. These receptors originate from an adult with an advanced solid tumor such as melanoma, head and neck, liver or kidney cancer.

The chain has TRBV27 and TRBJ1-2; perhaps TRBD1 as D (6 bases). Germline V CDR1 and CDR2: MNHEY, SMNVEV (reference sequence). V lost 3 bases, J lost 4 bases, and 12 bases lay in between. The CDR3 length is 14 residues. CDR3 sequence: CASSFSQGPYGYTF. The DNA for the CDR3 is TGTGCCAGCAGTTTCTCTCAGGGGCCCTATGGCTACACCTTC.

This clone came up a few times. The chain has TRBV18 and TRBJ2-5; tentative D call: TRBD2 (6 bases). V lost 3 bases and J lost 0, with 8 bases in between. The germline gives CDR1 KGHSH, CDR2 LQKENI. The CDR3 has 14 residues. This chain's CDR3 is CASSPRGNQETQYF. The CDR3 nucleotides read TGTGCCAGCTCACCTCGGGGGAACCAAGAGACCCAGTACTTC.

The sample holds one count of this clone. V and J are TRBV5-4 and TRBJ1-1; 10 positions agree with TRBD1. CDR1 and CDR2 from the germline V gene are SGHNT and YYREEE (reference sequence). The CDR3 is 15 residues long. The V segment lost 4 bases and the J segment 5 bases; nucleotides outside the gene matches: 8. CDR3 residues: CASSLRTGGDTEAFF. CDR3 DNA sequence: TGTGCCAGCAGCCTACGGACAGGGGGGGATACTGAAGCTTTCTTT.

J is TRBJ2-3 and V is TRBV11-2; D possibly uses TRBD1 or TRBD2 (5 bases each). The CDR3 extends over 17 amino acids. The V end was cut by 5 bases, the J end by 0 bases, with 18 bases between. CDR1 and CDR2 (germline): SGHAT, FQNNGV. Here the CDR3 reads CASSRAGTAKSTDTQYF. CDR3 in DNA: TGTGCCAGCAGCCGCGCTGGGACGGCCAAAAGCACAGATACGCAGTATTTT.

About this clone itself: This sample also contains other DNA sequences that code for the same CDR3. The rearrangement joins TRBV6-5 to TRBJ1-5; D is possibly TRBD1 (6 bases). With 8 bases removed from V and 1 base from J, the gap between germline ends came to 15 bases. The CDR3 is 15 residues long. Germline V gene sequence: CDR1 MNHEY, CDR2 SVGAGI. The chain's CDR3 is CASGQGRVSNQPQHF. DNA for the CDR3: TGTGCCAGCGGGCAGGGGAGGGTAAGCAATCAGCCCCAGCATTTT.

This clone appeared a single time. The chain joins TRBV19 to TRBJ1-1; D perhaps matches TRBD1 (6 bases). The CDR3 loop spans 12 amino acids. Germline lookup yields CDR1 LNHDA and CDR2 SQIVND (reference sequence). V gave up 7 bases and J gave up 5 bases, with 11 bases separating them. For the CDR3, the DNA is TGTGCCAGTACAGACAGGATAACTGAAGCTTTCTTT. Its translation: CASTDRITEAFF.

The V call is TRBV5-4, the J call TRBJ1-1, with a possible D match to TRBD1 (5 bases). Germline CDR1 is SGHNT and CDR2 is YYREEE (reference sequence). The germline V and J ends were trimmed by 4 bases and 4 bases, with 14 bases remaining between them. The CDR3 extends over 14 amino acids. CDR3 DNA: TGTGCCAGCAGCCGGCTGGGGCTTTCCACTGAAGCTTTCTTT. Encoded protein: CASSRLGLSTEAFF.

The V and J genes are TRBV7-7 and TRBJ1-1, with 7 positions matching TRBD1. This CDR3 contains 13 residues. CDR1 is SSHAT, CDR2 FNYEAQ, per germline (reference sequence). Trimming took 5 bases from V and 2 from J; bases not matched to a gene: 2. CDR3 sequence reads: CASSRDRNTEAFF. The CDR3 nucleotides read TGTGCCAGCAGCCGGGACAGAAACACTGAAGCTTTCTTT. The full variable domain, its missing parts supplied by reference TRBV7-7 and TRBJ1-1, is GAGVSQSPRYKVTKRGQDVTLRCDPISSHATLYWYQQALGQGPEFLTYFNYEAQPDKSGLPSDRFSAERPEGSISTLTIQRTEQRDSAMYRCASSRDRNTEAFFGQGTRLTVV.